A single sample is the source of the 21 T cell receptor beta chains below, sequenced in a study of PD-1 blockade in classical Hodgkin lymphoma. The protocol was immunoSEQ multiplex PCR, while the TCRdb copy is restricted to in-frame clones and leaves out a portion. The sample gives more than 95,000 clones, roughly nine tenths of which show up once; roughly 20% is in the top ten. This sample's time point: cycle 4 day 1 (C4D1), after less than seven weeks of nivolumab. In every patient, relapse followed autologous stem cell transplantation, while exposure to brentuximab vedotin differed. The sequencing here drew on peripheral blood mononuclear cells (PBMCs), taken before the fourth cycle of nivolumab. The receptors come from a human donor with classical Hodgkin lymphoma.

J is TRBJ2-3 and V is TRBV6-4; D may be TRBD1 (6 bases). CDR3 length: 16 residues. Trimming stripped 5 bases from V and 5 bases from J, with 20 bases between. Per germline, CDR1 MRHNA and CDR2 SNTAGT. This chain's CDR3 is CASSRTGNWAKDTQYF. For the CDR3, the DNA is TGTGCCAGCAGTAGAACAGGGAATTGGGCCAAAGATACGCAGTATTTT.

In its sample, this clone was seen a few times. The rearrangement links TRBV19 to TRBJ1-3; tentatively, D is TRBD1 (6 bases). This CDR3 has 16 amino acids. The V end lost 9 bases, the J end lost 0 bases, and 18 bases lay between the germline ends. The V gene's germline CDR1 is LNHDA and CDR2 SQIVND (reference sequence). The CDR3 is CASGQPDRGSGNTIYF. The CDR3 DNA reads TGTGCCAGCGGACAGCCTGATCGAGGCTCTGGAAACACCATATATTTT.

This rearrangement joins TRBV18 to TRBJ1-2; perhaps TRBD1 as D (5 bases). CDR1 and CDR2 from the germline V gene are KGHSH and LQKENI. The CDR3 is 15 residues long. V lost 3 bases, J lost 5 bases, and 16 bases lay in between. The CDR3 sequence: CASSPSKTGPYGYTF. CDR3 DNA sequence: TGTGCCAGCTCACCGTCTAAAACAGGCCCGTATGGCTACACCTTC.

This chain links TRBV28 with TRBJ2-1, with TRBD2 identical over 13 bases. The germline V gene has CDR1 MDHEN and CDR2 SYDVKM. The V segment lost 6 bases and the J segment 9 bases; nucleotides outside the gene matches: 8. This CDR3 is built from 15 residues. The CDR3 bases are TGTGCCAGCAGCCTACCGGGACTAGCGGGAAGTGAGCAGTTCTTC. It encodes CASSLPGLAGSEQFF.

J is TRBJ1-2 and V is TRBV30; TRBD1 aligns across 7 bases. Germline V gene data show CDR1 as GTSNPN and CDR2 as SVGIG (reference sequence). Germline trimming cut 5 bases from V and 5 bases from J; bases unmatched to any gene: 5. This CDR3 contains 12 residues. In nucleotides, the CDR3 is TGTGCCTGGGATAACAGGGGTTATGGCTACACCTTC. This encodes CAWDNRGYGYTF.

The rearrangement uses TRBV27 and TRBJ2-2; TRBD2 might be the D (6 bases). The V end lost 2 bases, the J end lost 7 bases, and 17 bases lay between the germline ends. CDR1 MNHEY and CDR2 SMNVEV come from the germline V gene (reference sequence). This CDR3 is 16 amino acids long. CDR3 in amino acids: CASSLRTGGVLGELFF. The CDR3 DNA reads TGTGCCAGCAGTTTAAGGACCGGAGGGGTTCTCGGGGAGCTGTTTTTT.

The chain recombines TRBV5-6 with TRBJ2-5; unclear D gene. V dropped 3 bases and J dropped 1 base, with 10 bases sitting between them. Germline CDR1 SGHDT, CDR2 YYEEEE. This CDR3 comprises 14 residues. CDR3 nucleotide sequence: TGTGCCAGCAGCTGGACCAGCCTCCAAGAGACCCAGTACTTC. Its protein product is CASSWTSLQETQYF.

This chain uses TRBV6-5 with TRBJ1-1, with unresolved D. V was trimmed by 8 bases and J by 5 bases, leaving 18 bases between them. This CDR3 is built from 14 residues. CDR1 and CDR2 (germline): MNHEY, SVGAGI. The CDR3 sequence is CASFISNSGTEAFF. The CDR3 coding sequence is TGTGCCAGCTTTATTTCTAACTCGGGAACTGAAGCTTTCTTT.

This clone has only one observation. This chain connects TRBV27 to TRBJ2-3; D possibly corresponds to TRBD2 (6 bases). The CDR3 is 17 amino acids. Per germline, CDR1 MNHEY and CDR2 SMNVEV (reference sequence). The V end lost 7 bases, the J end lost 2 bases, and 22 bases lay between the germline ends. The chain's CDR3 is CASTLIRGDLATDTQYF. In DNA form, the CDR3 reads TGTGCCAGCACCCTCATACGCGGGGACTTAGCCACAGATACGCAGTATTTT.

The genes are TRBV11-2 and TRBJ2-1; possibly TRBD2 for D (5 bases). Trimming left V 3 bases short and J 7 bases short, with 10 bases between. CDR3 size: 13 residues. Looked up from germline, CDR1 is SGHAT and CDR2 is FQNNGV. CDR3 nucleotides: TGTGCCAGCAGCTTCTCTAGCATAAATGAGCAGTTCTTC. This encodes CASSFSSINEQFF.

V is TRBV30 and J is TRBJ2-7; D possibly corresponds to TRBD2 (5 bases). The CDR3 is made up of 12 amino acids. CDR1 is GTSNPN and CDR2 is SVGIG in the germline V gene (reference sequence). The V end was cut by 0 bases, the J end by 3 bases, with 6 bases between. The CDR3 coding sequence is TGTGCCTGGAGTGTTGGACTCTACGAGCAGTACTTC. This encodes CAWSVGLYEQYF.

In this sample, this clone turned up once. The rearrangement joins TRBV19 to TRBJ1-2; 7 positions match TRBD1. The germline V gene has CDR1 LNHDA and CDR2 SQIVND (reference sequence). The trim removed 6 bases at V and 1 base at J, leaving 8 bases unmatched. CDR3 length: 15 amino acids. DNA of the CDR3: TGTGCCAGTAGCCTCGACAGGGAGATTAACTATGGCTACACCTTC. Translation gives CASSLDREINYGYTF.

The chain combines TRBV5-1 with TRBJ1-2; weak D call: TRBD1 (6 bases). CDR3 size: 16 residues. V was clipped by 0 bases and J by 2 bases, with 14 bases between them. Germline V gives CDR1 SGHRS, CDR2 YFSETQ. DNA of the CDR3: TGCGCCAGCAGCTTGGAGAACGGACAGTTGAACTATGGCTACACCTTC. It encodes CASSLENGQLNYGYTF.

The chain combines TRBV27 with TRBJ2-3, with 13 bases aligning to TRBD2. Looked up from germline, CDR1 is MNHEY and CDR2 is SMNVEV (reference sequence). V was clipped by 2 bases and J by 6 bases; unmatched bases: 8. The CDR3 has 17 residues. The CDR3 nucleotides are TGTGCCAGCAGTTTAAGTCCGGGACTAGCGGGGCCTGATACGCAGTATTTT. It specifies CASSLSPGLAGPDTQYF.

This chain links TRBV7-6 with TRBJ2-1, with TRBD2 matching 7 bases. The trim removed 2 bases at V and 9 bases at J, leaving 13 bases unmatched. CDR1 and CDR2 (germline): SGHVS, FNYEAQ. The CDR3 covers 16 residues. As DNA, the CDR3 is TGTGCCAGCAGCTTATTAGGGCGGGGAGCGGGAAGTGAGCAGTTCTTC. Translation gives CASSLLGRGAGSEQFF.

The chain's CDR3 is CASSSEGSAEQYF. CDR3 nucleotides: TGTGCCAGCAGCTCCGAAGGATCTGCCGAGCAGTACTTC. The chain couples TRBV5-4 to TRBJ2-7; no clear D. This CDR3 has 13 residues. Germline CDR1 reads SGHNT; CDR2 reads YYREEE (reference sequence). Trimming shortened V by 3 bases and J by 6 bases, and 13 bases separated the two germline ends. The full variable domain, rest sourced from reference TRBV5-4 and TRBJ2-7, is ETGVTQSPTHLIKTRGQQVTLRCSSQSGHNTVSWYQQALGQGPQFIFQYYREEENGRGNFPPRFSGLQFPNYSSELNVNALELDDSALYLCASSSEGSAEQYFGPGTRLTVT.

The chain joins TRBV13 to TRBJ2-1; D is possibly TRBD2 (5 bases). The CDR3 totals 11 residues. Per germline, CDR1 PRHDT and CDR2 FYEKMQ (reference sequence). The V end lost 3 bases, the J end lost 10 bases, and 7 bases lay between the germline ends. The CDR3 region has the DNA TGTGCCAGCAGCTTTCGCGGGGAGCAGTTCTTC. As protein: CASSFRGEQFF.

The chain couples TRBV6-5 to TRBJ1-1; the D gene is possibly TRBD1 (5 bases). The CDR3 totals 13 residues. Trimming pared 6 bases from V and 7 bases from J, leaving 15 bases between. Germline CDR1 and CDR2: MNHEY and SVGAGI. The CDR3 here is CASSPTPTVEAFF. Written as DNA, the CDR3 is TGTGCCAGCAGCCCGACCCCGACAGTTGAAGCTTTCTTT.

The rearrangement links TRBV28 to TRBJ2-7; D unclear. In germline, CDR1 is MDHEN, CDR2 SYDVKM. The CDR3 contains 15 residues. V shed 3 bases and J shed 4 bases, with 16 bases lying between them. In DNA form, the CDR3 reads TGTGCCAGCAGTTTCGACTTGGGTGGTGGGTACGAGCAGTACTTC. It specifies CASSFDLGGGYEQYF. Full variable domain (missing parts from reference TRBV28 and TRBJ2-7): DVKVTQSSRYLVKRTGEKVFLECVQDMDHENMFWYRQDPGLGLRLIYFSYDVKMKEKGDIPEGYSVSREKKERFSLILESASTNQTSMYLCASSFDLGGGYEQYFGPGTRLTVT.

The chain is built from TRBV9 and TRBJ2-2, with D uncertain. Germline assignment: CDR1 SGDLS and CDR2 YYNGEE. The CDR3 has 11 residues. Between the trimmed V and J ends, which lost 3 bases and 5 bases, there was a span of 2 bases. The CDR3 DNA follows: TGTGCCAGCAGCGCAACCGGGGAGCTGTTTTTT. Translating gives CASSATGELFF. Filled out from reference TRBV9 and TRBJ2-2, the complete variable domain reads DSGVTQTPKHLITATGQRVTLRCSPRSGDLSVYWYQQSLDQGLQFLIQYYNGEERAKGNILERFSAQQFPDLHSELNLSSLELGDSALYFCASSATGELFFGEGSRLTVL.

The J gene is TRBJ2-7, the V gene TRBV4-3; 11 positions agree with TRBD2. The CDR3 spans 14 residues. V shed 4 bases, J shed 4 bases, and the junction held 3 bases outside the gene matches. CDR1 LGHNA and CDR2 YSLEER come from the germline V gene. The CDR3 sequence: CASSPGLAEYEQYF. The DNA of the CDR3 is TGCGCCAGCAGCCCGGGACTAGCGGAGTACGAGCAGTACTTC.